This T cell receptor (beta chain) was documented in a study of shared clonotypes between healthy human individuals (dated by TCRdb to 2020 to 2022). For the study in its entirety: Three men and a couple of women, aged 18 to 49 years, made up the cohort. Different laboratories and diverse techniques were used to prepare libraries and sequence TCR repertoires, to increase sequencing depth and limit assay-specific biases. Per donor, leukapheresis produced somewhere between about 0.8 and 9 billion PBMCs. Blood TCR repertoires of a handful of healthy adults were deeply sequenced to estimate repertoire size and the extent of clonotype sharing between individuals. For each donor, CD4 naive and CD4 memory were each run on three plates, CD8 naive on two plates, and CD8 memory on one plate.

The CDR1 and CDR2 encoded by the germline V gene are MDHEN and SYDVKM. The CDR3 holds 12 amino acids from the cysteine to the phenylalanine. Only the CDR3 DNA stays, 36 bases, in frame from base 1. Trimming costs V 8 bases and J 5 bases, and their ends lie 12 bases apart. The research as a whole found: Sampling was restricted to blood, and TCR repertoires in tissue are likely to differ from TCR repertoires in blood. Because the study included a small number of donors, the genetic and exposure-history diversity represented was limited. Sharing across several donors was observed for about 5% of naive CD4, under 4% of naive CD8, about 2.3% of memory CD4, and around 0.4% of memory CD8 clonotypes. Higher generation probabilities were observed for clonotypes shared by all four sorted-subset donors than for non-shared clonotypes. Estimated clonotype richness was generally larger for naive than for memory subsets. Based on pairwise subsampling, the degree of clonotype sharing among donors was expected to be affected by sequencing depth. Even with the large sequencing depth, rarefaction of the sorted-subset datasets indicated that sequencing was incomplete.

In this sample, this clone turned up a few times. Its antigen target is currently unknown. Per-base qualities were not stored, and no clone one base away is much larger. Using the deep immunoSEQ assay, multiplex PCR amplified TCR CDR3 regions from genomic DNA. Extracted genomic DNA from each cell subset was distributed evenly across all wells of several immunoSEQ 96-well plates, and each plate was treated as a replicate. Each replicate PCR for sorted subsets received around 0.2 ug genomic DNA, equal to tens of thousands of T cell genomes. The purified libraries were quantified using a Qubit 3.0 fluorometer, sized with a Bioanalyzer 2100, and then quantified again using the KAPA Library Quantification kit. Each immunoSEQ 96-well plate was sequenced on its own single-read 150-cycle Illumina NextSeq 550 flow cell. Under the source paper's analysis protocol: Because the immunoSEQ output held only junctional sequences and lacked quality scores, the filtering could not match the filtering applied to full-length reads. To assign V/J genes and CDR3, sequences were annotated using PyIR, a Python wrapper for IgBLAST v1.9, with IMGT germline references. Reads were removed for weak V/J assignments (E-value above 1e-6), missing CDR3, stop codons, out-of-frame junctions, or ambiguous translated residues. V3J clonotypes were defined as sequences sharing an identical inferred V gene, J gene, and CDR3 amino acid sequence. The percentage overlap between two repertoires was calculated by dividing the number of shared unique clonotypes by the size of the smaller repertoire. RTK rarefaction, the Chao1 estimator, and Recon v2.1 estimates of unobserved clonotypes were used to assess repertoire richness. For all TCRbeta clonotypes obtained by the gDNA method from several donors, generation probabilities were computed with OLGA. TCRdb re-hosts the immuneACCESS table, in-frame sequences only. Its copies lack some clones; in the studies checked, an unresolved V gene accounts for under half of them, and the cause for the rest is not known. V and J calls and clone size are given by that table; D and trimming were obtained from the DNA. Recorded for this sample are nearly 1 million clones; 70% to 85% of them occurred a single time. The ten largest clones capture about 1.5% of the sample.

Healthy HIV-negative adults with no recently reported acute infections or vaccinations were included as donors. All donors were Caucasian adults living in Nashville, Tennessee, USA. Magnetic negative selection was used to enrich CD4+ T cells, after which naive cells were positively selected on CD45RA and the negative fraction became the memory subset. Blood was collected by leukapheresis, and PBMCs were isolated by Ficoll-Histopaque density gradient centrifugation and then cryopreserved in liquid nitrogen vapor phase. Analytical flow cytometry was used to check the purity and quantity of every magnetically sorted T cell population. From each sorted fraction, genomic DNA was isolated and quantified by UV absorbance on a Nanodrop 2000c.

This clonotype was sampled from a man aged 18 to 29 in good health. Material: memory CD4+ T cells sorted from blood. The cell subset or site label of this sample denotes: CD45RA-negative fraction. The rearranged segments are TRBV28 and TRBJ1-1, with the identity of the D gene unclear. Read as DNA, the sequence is TGTGCCAGCCAACTCACGGGGACTGAAGCTTTCTTT. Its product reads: CASQLTGTEAFF.